The rows below give T cell receptor beta chains drawn from one sample of a study of blood T cell repertoires in COVID-19. Some clones are missing from TCRdb's copy, which holds only in-frame ones; the method was immunoSEQ multiplex PCR. The repertoire holds about 33,000 clones, with 85% to 90% as singletons. Sequenced material: peripheral blood. These receptors were obtained from a human donor in a cohort sampled during active COVID-19. Both conserved end residues are part of each CDR3. D genes are given only for firm matches.

TRBJ1-2 | TRBV12-3/TRBV12-4 | . | CASRPTGSGYTF
TRBJ2-7 | TRBV11-2 | TRBD2 | CASSSLAGEGYEQYF
TRBJ2-6 | TRBV5-1 | . | CASSSTGRISGANVLTF
TRBJ2-3 | TRBV4-1 | TRBD2 | CASAKRLAGEGSTDTQYF
TRBJ2-1 | TRBV29-1 | TRBD2 | CSVTLAGGLYNEQFF
TRBJ1-5 | TRBV24-1 | TRBD1 | CATFNRGSNQPQHF
TRBJ1-5 | TRBV4-2 | . | CASSQDGGEGYQPQHF
TRBJ2-2 | TRBV11-2 | . | CASSPDHGETGELFF
TRBJ2-2 | TRBV27 | . | CASQLGGHRGAVF
TRBJ2-3 | TRBV3-1/TRBV3-2 | . | CASSQDGGGRTQYF
TRBJ2-3 | TRBV7-2 | TRBD1 | CASRSSKGAGDTQYF
TRBJ2-1 | TRBV2 | . | CASTERSPDEQFF
TRBJ2-2 | TRBV6-2/TRBV6-3 | TRBD1 | CASSSFPGQGANTGELFF
TRBJ2-2 | TRBV2 | . | CASSGENKNTGELFF
TRBJ2-2 | TRBV11-2 | . | CASSLNRGTGELFF
TRBJ2-7 | TRBV9 | TRBD1 | CASSTMGQGIYEQYF
TRBJ2-6 | TRBV5-4 | . | CASRTTGTGANVLTF
TRBJ2-2 | TRBV4-3 | . | CASSQDHGRARSLFF
TRBJ2-5 | TRBV7-9 | TRBD1 | CASSLALGQGAGETQYF
TRBJ1-6 | TRBV7-6 | . | CASSLGQSSYNSPLHF
TRBJ1-5 | TRBV28 | TRBD1 | CAIQGWEIGQPQHF